Listed below are T cell receptor beta chains from one sample, sequenced in a study of technical replicates of blood from a handful of donors. The repertoire was sequenced with immunoSEQ multiplex PCR; TCRdb's copy has only in-frame clones and lacks some. The sample shows around 98,000 clones, nearly 97% of them seen only once. Material: T cells isolated from PBMCs. The receptors were sampled from a human donor in good health. Both conserved end residues are part of each CDR3. A D gene is named only where the DNA matches it firmly. A clone size is listed for some rows: how often the clone was seen (once, few, many), or a class if it is expanded.

>TRBJ2-1|TRBV29-1|NA|TRBD2|15
TGCAGCGTCTACGGACTAGCGGGGGACTACAATGAGCAGTTCTTC
CSVYGLAGDYNEQFF
>TRBJ1-1|TRBV28|NA|NA|12
TGTGCCACGGGGGAGAGGGACACTGAAGCTTTCTTT
CATGERDTEAFF
>TRBJ2-5|TRBV10-3|NA|TRBD2|15
TGTGCCATCAGTGGCGGGCTAGCGGGCCAACAGACCCAGTACTTC
CAISGGLAGQQTQYF
>TRBJ2-2|TRBV19|once|TRBD2|18
TGTGCCAGTAGGACGGGACTAGCGGGAGGTGGACCGGGCGGGGAGCTGTTTTTT
CASRTGLAGGGPGGELFF
>TRBJ1-2|TRBV19|NA|TRBD1|16
TGTGCCAGTAGTATAGATTTCGACAGGGACGGCAAGGGCTACACCTTC
CASSIDFDRDGKGYTF
>TRBJ1-1|TRBV27|NA|TRBD1|14
TGTGCCAGCAGCAGACTAACAGGGGAGGAGGAAGCTTTCTTT
CASSRLTGEEEAFF
>TRBJ2-1|TRBV27|NA|NA|16
TGTGCCAGCAAGTCAAAAGCTCTGAATGTGCCGAATGAGCAGTTCTTC
CASKSKALNVPNEQFF
>TRBJ1-4|TRBV7-9|NA|NA|14
TGTGCCAGCAGCACACAGGGTTGGCAGGAAAAACTGTTTTTT
CASSTQGWQEKLFF
>TRBJ2-3|TRBV30|NA|NA|15
TGTGCCTGGAGTGTATCCATCACTAGCACAGATACGCAGTATTTT
CAWSVSITSTDTQYF
>TRBJ2-1|TRBV15|once|NA|13
TGTGCCACCAGCAGAGATAAAATGAATGAGCAGTTCTTC
CATSRDKMNEQFF
>TRBJ2-1|TRBV5-4|NA|NA|16
TGTGCCAGCAGCTCCGAGGGAGATGGGCTAAGCAATGAGCAGTTCTTC
CASSSEGDGLSNEQFF
>TRBJ1-1|TRBV18|NA|NA|17
TGTGCCAGCTCGCGGGCCGCGATGGGGGCCGTATACACTGAAGCTTTCTTT
CASSRAAMGAVYTEAFF
>TRBJ2-7|TRBV9|NA|TRBD2|15
TGTGCCAGCAGCCCCCAGGGAGGGGCAAGGCACGAGCAGTACTTC
CASSPQGGARHEQYF
>TRBJ1-3|TRBV18|NA|TRBD1|14
TGTGCCAGCACAACAGGGGCCTCTGGAAACACCATATATTTT
CASTTGASGNTIYF
>TRBJ2-1|TRBV6-1|NA|NA|16
TGTGCCAGCAGTGAAAAAGCGGGTGCTATTCTCGATGAGCAGTTCTTC
CASSEKAGAILDEQFF
>TRBJ1-1|TRBV5-5|NA|NA|14
TGTGCCAGCAGCCCCGGGGAGGGCTTTACTGAAGCTTTCTTT
CASSPGEGFTEAFF
>TRBJ2-5|TRBV7-9|NA|NA|14
TGTGCCAGCAGCTTAGACCGGGAAAGGGAGACCCAGTACTTC
CASSLDRERETQYF
>TRBJ1-2|TRBV28|few|NA|13
TGTGCCAGCAGTTTGGCAGGGTATTATGGCTACACCTTC
CASSLAGYYGYTF
>TRBJ1-2|TRBV6-4|NA|NA|14
TGTGCCAGCAGTGTCCGGGACACGGGCTATGGCTACACCTTC
CASSVRDTGYGYTF
>TRBJ2-5|TRBV5-8|NA|TRBD1|15
TGTGCCAGCAGCTTGGCGTCAGGGGGTGGAGAGACCCAGTACTTC
CASSLASGGGETQYF
>TRBJ2-1|TRBV7-2|NA|TRBD2|15
TGTGCCAGCAGCTCGTTAGCGGGAGGGGTAAGTGAGCAGTTCTTC
CASSSLAGGVSEQFF
>TRBJ1-1|TRBV10-1|NA|NA|13
TGCGCCAGCAGTGAGGGTGAGGGCACTGAAGCTTTCTTT
CASSEGEGTEAFF
>TRBJ2-3|TRBV2|NA|NA|12
TGTGCCAGCAGGGTGGAGCCAGATACGCAGTATTTT
CASRVEPDTQYF
>TRBJ2-5|TRBV10-3|NA|NA|13
TGTGCCATCAGTGAGATGCTAGTAGAGACCCAGTACTTC
CAISEMLVETQYF
>TRBJ2-7|TRBV13|NA|NA|14
TGTGCCAGCAGCTTATTGGGACTTCCCTACGAGCAGTACTTC
CASSLLGLPYEQYF
>TRBJ2-7|TRBV30|NA|TRBD1|12
TGTGCCTGGGGGGACAGAAACTACGAGCAGTACTTC
CAWGDRNYEQYF
>TRBJ1-1|TRBV11-2|once|TRBD1|19
TGTGCCAGCAGTCCCGGTTTCAGGGGGCGCCCCCTCGAGGTTCTTGAAGCTTTCTTT
CASSPGFRGRPLEVLEAFF
>TRBJ1-2|TRBV7-9|once|NA|13
TGTGCCAGCAGCTTAGGGACAGCGAACCGAAGATACTTC
CASSLGTANRRYF
>TRBJ2-3|TRBV4-1|NA|TRBD2|16
TGCGCCAGCAGAAGGACTAGCGGGAGTGTATCAGATACGCAGTATTTT
CASRRTSGSVSDTQYF
>TRBJ1-2|TRBV27|NA|TRBD1|16
TGTGCCAGCAGTTTAAGCGAGACAGGGGCTCTCTATGGCTACACCTTC
CASSLSETGALYGYTF
>TRBJ2-3|TRBV11-3|NA|NA|14
TGTGCCAGCAGCTTTCTCGGCGGCGGAGATACGCAGTATTTT
CASSFLGGGDTQYF
>TRBJ2-7|TRBV6-5|NA|NA|13
TGTGCCAGCAGACCGACAGGAAACTACGAGCAGTACTTC
CASRPTGNYEQYF
>TRBJ2-2|TRBV2|NA|TRBD2|13
TGTGCCAGCGGGAGGGGATGGAGCGGGGAGCTGTTTTTT
CASGRGWSGELFF
>TRBJ2-7|TRBV11-3|NA|NA|15
TGTGCCAGCAGCTCGCTGACAGGGAGGTTGGGGGAGCAGTACTTC
CASSSLTGRLGEQYF
>TRBJ2-7|TRBV28|NA|TRBD1|15
TGTGCCAGCAGGCCGGCCGGGACAGGGAGGGACGAGCAGTACTTC
CASRPAGTGRDEQYF